Listed below are T cell receptor beta chains from one sample, sequenced in a study of shared clonotypes between healthy human individuals. Sequenced by immunoSEQ multiplex PCR; TCRdb stores in-frame clones only, minus some. This table holds about 960,000 clones, 60% to 85% found once. The sample consisted of memory CD4+ T cells sorted from blood. Receptors were obtained from a man aged 18 to 35 in good health. CDR3s include the opening cysteine and the closing phenylalanine or tryptophan. D genes are given only for firm matches. Not all rows give a size; the values are once, few, many and, for expanded clones, a class.

D,size,V,J,CDR3,DNA
-,-,TRBV5-1,TRBJ2-1,CASSTRPDAYNEQFF,TGCGCCAGCAGCACACGACCGGACGCCTACAATGAGCAGTTCTTC
-,-,TRBV18,TRBJ1-4,CASSFVLDEKLFF,TGTGCCAGCTCATTCGTACTCGACGAAAAACTGTTTTTT
-,-,TRBV11-2,TRBJ2-2,CASSLGRATGELFF,TGTGCCAGCAGCTTAGGCAGGGCCACCGGGGAGCTGTTTTTT
-,-,TRBV28,TRBJ1-5,CASTPPEGEWAPQHF,TGTGCCAGCACCCCTCCGGAGGGGGAGTGGGCGCCCCAGCATTTT
-,-,TRBV10-2,TRBJ2-7,CASHRDANSYEQYF,TGCGCCAGTCACCGGGACGCCAACTCCTACGAGCAGTACTTC
-,-,TRBV14,TRBJ1-1,CASSQGLVGTEAFF,TGTGCCAGCAGCCAAGGCCTAGTAGGCACTGAAGCTTTCTTT
TRBD2,-,TRBV7-2,TRBJ2-5,CASSFQSGAETQYF,TGTGCCAGCAGCTTCCAGAGCGGGGCTGAGACCCAGTACTTC
TRBD2,few,TRBV11-2,TRBJ2-3,CASSAWTSVDSDTQYF,TGTGCCAGCAGCGCGTGGACTAGCGTAGATTCAGATACGCAGTATTTT
-,-,TRBV2,TRBJ1-3,CASSELTVGLDTIYF,TGTGCCAGCAGTGAATTAACAGTCGGTTTAGACACCATATATTTT
-,-,TRBV5-8,TRBJ2-1,CASSLQLVNEQFF,TGTGCCAGCAGCCTCCAACTAGTGAATGAGCAGTTCTTC
-,few,TRBV14,TRBJ1-1,CASSQASGHNSEAFF,TGTGCCAGCAGCCAAGCGAGTGGACACAACTCTGAAGCTTTCTTT
TRBD1,-,TRBV5-1,TRBJ1-1,CASSQYSTGFGTEAFF,TGCGCCAGCAGCCAATATTCGACAGGGTTTGGGACTGAAGCTTTCTTT
-,-,TRBV11-2,TRBJ2-2,CTSSSSMNGELFF,TGTACCAGCAGCTCCTCTATGAACGGGGAGCTGTTTTTT